The 10 T cell receptor beta chains listed next were all sequenced from one sample in a study of graft-versus-host responses after intestinal transplantation. Assay used: immunoSEQ multiplex PCR; TCRdb lists only in-frame clones, some missing. The sample shows around 26,000 clones, more than 75% of them seen only once. These receptors' targets are unknown. The source was unstimulated CD8+ T cells sorted from spleen or lymph node cells, collected before transplant. The source of these receptors is a human donor who was the organ donor for an intestinal transplant.

V usage is TRBV30 and J usage is TRBJ2-2, with 9 bases aligning to TRBD1. The CDR3 is made up of 14 amino acids. Germline CDR1 GTSNPN, CDR2 SVGIG (reference sequence). The junction had 7 bases not matched to a gene; V was cut back by 5 bases and J by 6 bases. CDR3 DNA sequence: TGTGCCTGGTGGGGGACAGGGAGGTCCGGGGAGCTGTTTTTT. Its protein is CAWWGTGRSGELFF.

The chain couples TRBV11-2 to TRBJ2-1; TRBD2 might be the D (6 bases). CDR1 is SGHAT, CDR2 FQNNGV, per germline. V dropped 1 base and J dropped 1 base, with 8 bases sitting between them. CDR3 length equals 15 residues. The DNA for the CDR3 is TGTGCCAGCAGCTTAGGGGCGGGATCCTACAATGAGCAGTTCTTC. It yields the protein CASSLGAGSYNEQFF. The full variable domain, in which reference TRBV11-2 and TRBJ2-1 provide the parts outside the CDR3, is EAGVAQSPRYKIIEKRQSVAFWCNPISGHATLYWYQQILGQGPKLLIQFQNNGVVDDSQLPKDRFSAERLKGVDSTLKIQPAKLEDSAVYLCASSLGAGSYNEQFFGPGTRLTVL.

The rearrangement links TRBV10-3 to TRBJ1-4; 7 bases are shared with TRBD1. After removal of 10 bases from V and 8 bases from J, the junction contained 10 bases not matched to a gene. CDR1 and CDR2 (germline): ENHRY, SYGVKD. The CDR3 is made up of 13 amino acids. The CDR3, as DNA: TGTGCCACTCTACAGGGGATCGGGGAAAAACTGTTTTTT. Its translation: CATLQGIGEKLFF.

The chain combines TRBV5-6 with TRBJ2-7; D ambiguous. Germline assignment: CDR1 SGHDT and CDR2 YYEEEE. V was trimmed by 3 bases and J by 1 base, leaving 5 bases between them. CDR3 length: 12 amino acids. The CDR3 DNA follows: TGTGCCAGCAGCTACAATTCCTACGAGCAGTACTTC. It encodes CASSYNSYEQYF. Full variable domain (missing parts from reference TRBV5-6 and TRBJ2-7): DAGVTQSPTHLIKTRGQQVTLRCSPKSGHDTVSWYQQALGQGPQFIFQYYEEEERQRGNFPDRFSGHQFPNYSSELNVNALLLGDSALYLCASSYNSYEQYFGPGTRLTVT.

The chain is built from TRBV7-8 and TRBJ1-3, with 12 positions matching TRBD1. Per the germline V gene, CDR1 is SGHVS and CDR2 is FQNEAQ. The ends lost 3 bases at V and 3 bases at J; junction bases unmatched: 3. CDR3 length equals 16 residues. The CDR3 DNA sequence: TGTGCCAGCAGCTTGGGGACAGGGGGCTTTGGAAACACCATATATTTT. Amino acids: CASSLGTGGFGNTIYF.

This rearrangement joins TRBV7-9 to TRBJ2-7; no reliable D call. CDR1 is SEHNR and CDR2 is FQNEAQ in the germline V gene (reference sequence). Trimming pared 5 bases from V and 4 bases from J, leaving 6 bases between. The CDR3 is 11 residues long. The CDR3 DNA reads TGTGCCAGCAGCCCTCAGTACGAGCAGTACTTC. The encoded protein is CASSPQYEQYF.

The CDR3 sequence: CASSLGQSNTEAFF. The CDR3, as DNA: TGTGCCAGTAGTCTGGGACAGTCGAACACTGAAGCTTTCTTT. The chain is built from TRBV19 and TRBJ1-1; TRBD1 aligns across 7 bases. The CDR3 covers 14 residues. CDR1 and CDR2 (germline): LNHDA, SQIVND (reference sequence). After removal of 5 bases from V and 1 base from J, the junction contained 4 bases not matched to a gene.

The chain employs TRBV7-6 and TRBJ1-1, with D tentatively TRBD1 (6 bases). Trimming removed 4 bases at V and 8 bases at J, with 11 bases between. Germline CDR1 reads SGHVS; CDR2 reads FNYEAQ. There are 12 residues in the CDR3. The CDR3, as DNA: TGTGCCAGCAGCTCTACCGACAGGGAAGCTTTCTTT. Protein product: CASSSTDREAFF. Variable domain in full (rest from reference TRBV7-6 and TRBJ1-1): GAGVSQSPRYKVTKRGQDVALRCDPISGHVSLYWYRQALGQGPEFLTYFNYEAQQDKSGLPNDRFSAERPEGSISTLTIQRTEQRDSAMYRCASSSTDREAFFGQGTRLTVV.

The chain has TRBV6-6 and TRBJ1-2; 7 bases line up with TRBD1. Trimming took 8 bases from V and 6 from J; bases not matched to a gene: 12. Germline V gene data show CDR1 as MNHNY and CDR2 as SVGAGI (reference sequence). This CDR3 region has 14 residues. CDR3 amino acids: CASLPPRGLHGYTF. The CDR3 DNA follows: TGTGCCAGCCTTCCGCCGAGGGGGCTGCATGGCTACACCTTC.

This clone showed up just a few times. This rearrangement joins TRBV19 to TRBJ2-7; the D gene could be TRBD1 or TRBD2 (6 bases each). Trimming stripped 3 bases from V and 0 bases from J, with 9 bases between. Germline V gene lookup returns CDR1 LNHDA and CDR2 SQIVND (reference sequence). This CDR3 is built from 14 residues. The CDR3 coding sequence is TGTGCCAGTAGTATTGGGGGGCACTCCTACGAGCAGTACTTC. This translates into CASSIGGHSYEQYF.